The source of this TCR beta chain is a study of cytomegalovirus exposure and HLA in healthy donors. The CDR3 is made up of 17 amino acids. The V segment lost 5 bases and the J segment 7 bases; nucleotides outside the gene matches: 14. Germline CDR1 reads SGHTA; CDR2 reads FQGNSA. PCR used 60 Vbeta primers and 13 Jbeta primers. This table comes from immunoSEQ multiplex PCR, and its TCRdb copy is limited to in-frame clones, with some not included. This table has 150,000 to 200,000 clones, 75% to 85% appearing once. The sequenced material came from PBMCs. The chain carries TRBV7-2 and TRBJ1-2, with 12 bases matching TRBD1. This sequence originates from a woman aged 18-29 years in good health and CMV-seronegative. The CDR3 sequence is CASSEQGAGQGASGYTF. CDR3 nucleotides: TGTGCCAGCAGCGAACAAGGGGCGGGACAGGGGGCTTCTGGCTACACCTTC.